This TCR beta chain was identified during a study of T cell clones after liver transplantation. The CDR3 is 16 amino acids. The V segment lost 3 bases and the J segment 0 bases; nucleotides outside the gene matches: 7. The germline V gene has CDR1 SGHNT and CDR2 YYREEE (reference sequence). Assay used: immunoSEQ multiplex PCR; TCRdb lists only in-frame clones, some missing. The sample consists of about 120,000 clones, 90% of them appearing once. The starting material was CD4+ T cells from blood, obtained 12 months after liver transplant. V usage is TRBV5-4 and J usage is TRBJ2-5, with 8 bases matching TRBD2. This receptor was obtained from a human patient who received a liver transplant. The graft donor may be the source of some T cells. This CDR3 reads CASSSPGRAYQETQYF. The CDR3 coding sequence is TGTGCCAGCAGCTCCCCCGGGAGGGCGTACCAAGAGACCCAGTACTTC. Looking up the rest from reference TRBV5-4 and TRBJ2-5 gives the full variable domain: ETGVTQSPTHLIKTRGQQVTLRCSSQSGHNTVSWYQQALGQGPQFIFQYYREEENGRGNFPPRFSGLQFPNYSSELNVNALELDDSALYLCASSSPGRAYQETQYFGPGTRLLVL.